The 18 T cell receptor beta chains below were found in one sample sequenced in a study of blood T cell repertoires in COVID-19. Assay: immunoSEQ multiplex PCR; the TCRdb copy retains only in-frame clones and omits some. The data show approximately 280,000 clones, roughly 85% seen once. The sequencing sample was made of PBMCs or T cells enriched from blood (not recorded which). All receptors derive from a woman between 45 and 65 years old who had recovered from COVID-19.

This chain uses TRBV3-1 (or the pseudogene TRBV3-2) with TRBJ1-1; D is undetermined. Germline assignment: CDR1 LGHDT and CDR2 YNNKEL (reference sequence). There are 11 residues in the CDR3. V gave up 5 bases and J gave up 4 bases, with 5 bases separating them. Written as DNA, the CDR3 is TGTGCCAGCAGCATATCCACTGAAGCTTTCTTT. It is translated as CASSISTEAFF.

This clone was observed a few times. The chain uses TRBV5-1 and TRBJ2-7; 8 bases align to TRBD1. This CDR3 comprises 13 residues. J gave up 12 bases and V 4 bases, and 12 bases lay outside the gene matches. The germline CDR1 and CDR2 sequences are SGHRS and YFSETQ. The CDR3 DNA reads as TGCGCCAGCAGCGCCGGGACAGGAGATCATAGGTACTTC. Translating it yields CASSAGTGDHRYF. The whole variable domain, filled in from reference TRBV5-1 and TRBJ2-7, reads KAGVTQTPRYLIKTRGQQVTLSCSPISGHRSVSWYQQTPGQGLQFLFEYFSETQRNKGNFPGRFSGRQFSNSRSEMNVSTLELGDSALYLCASSAGTGDHRYFGPGTRLTVT.

The chain uses TRBV10-1 and TRBJ2-2; possible D gene TRBD2, 6 bases. The CDR3 covers 14 residues. The germline CDR1 and CDR2 sequences are WNHNN and SYGVQD (reference sequence). The germline V and J ends were trimmed by 3 bases and 7 bases, with 12 bases remaining between them. The CDR3 bases are TGCGCCAGCAGTGATCCGGGGGAGAGCGGGGAGCTGTTTTTT. Protein: CASSDPGESGELFF.

This clone was seen once. This chain connects TRBV30 to TRBJ2-7; no clear D gene. The CDR3 length is 11 residues. CDR1 is GTSNPN and CDR2 is SVGIG in the germline V gene (reference sequence). V lost 5 bases, J lost 4 bases, and 9 bases lay in between. The CDR3, as DNA: TGTGCCTGGGGTCAGCGATACGAGCAGTACTTC. Its translation: CAWGQRYEQYF.

The chain carries TRBV4-3 and TRBJ2-1; TRBD1 agrees at 9 bases. The CDR3 contains 14 residues. Trimming at V came to 3 bases and at J to 6 bases, leaving 3 bases not matched to a gene. Germline loops: CDR1 LGHNA, CDR2 YSLEER. The CDR3 is CASSQGTGSNEQFF. The DNA of the CDR3 is TGCGCCAGCAGCCAGGGGACAGGGTCCAATGAGCAGTTCTTC.

The V gene is TRBV4-1, the J gene TRBJ2-7; 9 nucleotides agree with TRBD2. This CDR3 spans 17 amino acids. Germline V CDR1 and CDR2: MGHRA, YSYEKL. V trimming: 2 bases; J trimming: 0 bases; junction bases outside the gene matches: 8. CDR3 sequence: CASSQSTSGPYSYEQYF. CDR3 bases: TGCGCCAGCAGCCAATCAACTAGCGGGCCGTACTCCTACGAGCAGTACTTC.

J is TRBJ2-1 and V is TRBV3-1 (or the pseudogene TRBV3-2), with 8 bases matching TRBD2. There are 16 residues in the CDR3. Germline CDR1 reads LGHDT; CDR2 reads YNNKEL (reference sequence). Trimming removed 1 base from V and 3 bases from J; junction bases left unmatched: 5. The CDR3 DNA sequence: TGTGCCAGCAGCCAAGGGACTAGCTTTTTCTACAATGAGCAGTTCTTC. Protein: CASSQGTSFFYNEQFF.

The chain combines TRBV12-3 or TRBV12-4 with TRBJ1-1, with TRBD1 matching over 7 bases. The V and J ends lost 5 bases and 11 bases, in that order; junction bases with no gene match: 11. The CDR3 contains 13 residues. The CDR3 spells CASSPDRESPAFF. The CDR3 bases are TGTGCCAGCAGTCCAGACAGGGAATCTCCGGCTTTCTTT.

This chain joins TRBV5-1 and TRBJ2-5; perhaps TRBD2 as D (6 bases). V gave up 3 bases and J gave up 7 bases, with 19 bases separating them. This CDR3 comprises 15 residues. Germline loops: CDR1 SGHRS, CDR2 YFSETQ. CDR3 in amino acids: CASSSRGTSAATQYF. The DNA for the CDR3 is TGCGCCAGCAGCTCTCGAGGGACTTCTGCTGCGACCCAGTACTTC.

The chain joins TRBV2 to TRBJ2-3, with 9 bases aligning to TRBD1. The CDR3 is 14 residues long. V lost 6 bases to trimming and J lost 6 bases; unmatched junction nucleotides: 7. Per the germline V gene, CDR1 is SNHLY and CDR2 is FYNNEI. The CDR3 reads CASSGQGLRDTQYF. CDR3 nucleotide sequence: TGTGCCAGCAGCGGACAGGGGCTAAGGGATACGCAGTATTTT.

J is TRBJ2-1 and V is TRBV2, with D perhaps TRBD2 (6 bases). Trimming removed 7 bases from V and 7 bases from J, with 14 bases in between. This CDR3 is 13 amino acids long. Per the germline V gene, CDR1 is SNHLY and CDR2 is FYNNEI. The DNA for the CDR3 is TGTGCCAGCATCGGGACTGGGGAGAATGAGCAGTTCTTC. Translation gives CASIGTGENEQFF.

This chain uses TRBV9 with TRBJ1-2; 9 bases align to TRBD1. The ends lost 0 bases at V and 4 bases at J; junction bases unmatched: 1. CDR3 size: 14 residues. CDR1 SGDLS and CDR2 YYNGEE come from the germline V gene. CDR3 in DNA: TGTGCCAGCAGCGTAGGACAGGGGGTCTATGGCTACACCTTC. Translating it yields CASSVGQGVYGYTF.

V is TRBV5-4 and J is TRBJ1-1, with D maybe TRBD1 (5 bases). The CDR3 is made up of 11 amino acids. Trimming shortened V by 4 bases and J by 7 bases, and 8 bases separated the two germline ends. Looked up from germline, CDR1 is SGHNT and CDR2 is YYREEE (reference sequence). CDR3 region: CASSRGFEAFF. The CDR3 bases are TGTGCCAGCAGCAGGGGCTTTGAAGCTTTCTTT.

V is TRBV4-2 and J is TRBJ2-3; 10 nucleotides align to TRBD2. Germline CDR1 is LGHNA and CDR2 is YNFKEQ. V shed 1 base and J 3 bases; nucleotides not matched to a gene: 13. This CDR3 comprises 19 residues. CDR3 bases: TGTGCCAGCAGCCAAGGTCGAGCGGGAGGGTCGCGTAGGACAGATACGCAGTATTTT. Amino acids: CASSQGRAGGSRRTDTQYF.

The chain is built from TRBV5-1 and TRBJ1-6; possibly TRBD1 for D (6 bases). V was trimmed by 0 bases and J by 5 bases, leaving 6 bases between them. The CDR3 sequence is 14 residues long. Germline CDR1 SGHRS, CDR2 YFSETQ. The CDR3 DNA reads as TGCGCCAGCAGCTTGGGACAGGATAATTCACCCCTCCACTTT. As protein: CASSLGQDNSPLHF. The full variable domain, completed using reference TRBV5-1 and TRBJ1-6, is KAGVTQTPRYLIKTRGQQVTLSCSPISGHRSVSWYQQTPGQGLQFLFEYFSETQRNKGNFPGRFSGRQFSNSRSEMNVSTLELGDSALYLCASSLGQDNSPLHFGNGTRLTVT.

The V and J genes are TRBV18 and TRBJ1-6; D call uncertain. Germline loops: CDR1 KGHSH, CDR2 LQKENI. The V end lost 3 bases, the J end lost 11 bases, and 11 bases lay between the germline ends. The CDR3 loop spans 13 amino acids. The DNA for the CDR3 is TGTGCCAGCTCACCCCGGGAGGGCCCACCCCTCCACTTT. Translated: CASSPREGPPLHF.

This chain connects TRBV6-5 to TRBJ2-5; 9 nucleotides align to TRBD2. This CDR3 has 14 amino acids. Germline CDR1 is MNHEY and CDR2 is SVGAGI. V trimming: 5 bases; J trimming: 5 bases; junction bases outside the gene matches: 6. The CDR3 loop reads CASSPTSGGETQYF. CDR3 in DNA: TGTGCCAGCAGTCCTACCAGCGGGGGGGAGACCCAGTACTTC.

V gene TRBV6-2 or TRBV6-3 combines with J gene TRBJ2-7; 9 bases agree with TRBD1. The CDR3 has 14 amino acids. From germline, CDR1 is MNHEY and CDR2 SVGEGT. V lost 5 bases to trimming and J lost 6 bases; unmatched junction nucleotides: 8. The CDR3: CASSAGQGRAEQYF. DNA of the CDR3: TGTGCCAGCAGTGCGGGACAGGGTAGGGCCGAGCAGTACTTC.